These 24 T cell receptor beta chains originate from one sample sequenced in a study of response to subunit inactivated influenza vaccine. Using its own MiXCR run on the RT-PCR reads, TCRdb lists one record per CDR3 protein. The sample has over 650,000 distinct CDR3 sequences, roughly 18% seen once. The sequencing used PBMCs from blood, collected about 5 days after vaccination. The receptors originated from a man aged 50 to 60 who received an inactivated influenza vaccine.

This clonotype was seen only a few times. The chain carries TRBV3-1 and TRBJ2-7; the D is unclear. Germline assignment: CDR1 LGHDT and CDR2 YNNKEL (reference sequence). Trimming stripped 2 bases from V and 0 bases from J, with 17 bases between. The CDR3 spans 17 residues. This CDR3 reads CASSQQGPPVTSYEQYF. The CDR3 DNA reads TGTGCCAGCAGCCAACAAGGGCCCCCGGTTACCTCCTACGAGCAGTACTTC.

This clonotype was recorded a few times. The chain recombines TRBV9 with TRBJ2-7; D perhaps matches TRBD2 (5 bases). The CDR3 runs to 15 residues. Trimming took 0 bases from V and 1 from J, leaving 11 bases between them. Germline V gene data show CDR1 as SGDLS and CDR2 as YYNGEE. The CDR3 DNA is TGTGCCAGCAGCGTAGGTAGCGTTCGGTCCTACGAGCAGTACTTC. This translates into CASSVGSVRSYEQYF.

The V and J genes are TRBV7-8 and TRBJ2-3, with 10 bases aligning to TRBD2. The junction had 5 bases not matched to a gene; V was cut back by 3 bases and J by 2 bases. In germline, CDR1 is SGHVS, CDR2 FQNEAQ. The CDR3 totals 16 residues. CDR3 sequence (DNA): TGTGCCAGCAGCTTCCTTAGCGGGGGGAACACAGATACGCAGTATTTT. This sequence encodes CASSFLSGGNTDTQYF.

This clonotype was seen ten or more times. The chain carries TRBV20-1 and TRBJ2-3, with D perhaps given as TRBD1 or TRBD2 (5 bases each). V was pared by 6 bases and J by 5 bases, with 12 bases between. The CDR3 consists of 12 residues. Germline V gene sequence: CDR1 DFQATT, CDR2 SNEGSKA (reference sequence). CDR3 in DNA: TGCAGTGCAAGACGGGGCTTAGATACGCAGTATTTT. Protein: CSARRGLDTQYF.

Worth noting for this clonotype: This may arise from a read error, as a much more abundant clone is one base away. The chain joins TRBV12-3 or TRBV12-4 to TRBJ1-1; maybe TRBD1 (6 bases). The CDR3 has 14 amino acids. The germline V and J ends were trimmed by 6 bases and 4 bases, with 15 bases remaining between them. The CDR3 region has the DNA TGTGCCAGCAGGTCCATGGCAGGGGTCACTGAAGCTTTCTTT. This encodes CASRSMAGVTEAFF.

This clonotype was picked up a small number of times. The chain employs TRBV24-1 and TRBJ1-2, with D unresolved. This CDR3 contains 13 residues. V lost 4 bases and J lost 5, with 10 bases in between. Germline V lookup: CDR1 KGHDR, CDR2 SFDVKD. The CDR3 region is CATSDLAGYGYTF. The CDR3 region has the DNA TGTGCCACCAGTGACCTTGCTGGGTATGGCTACACCTTC.

This clonotype has more than one count but fewer than ten. The rearrangement joins TRBV20-1 to TRBJ2-5, with TRBD2 matching over 10 bases. Germline V gene sequence: CDR1 DFQATT, CDR2 SNEGSKA (reference sequence). V was pared by 3 bases and J by 7 bases, with 8 bases of the junction left unmatched. The CDR3 is made up of 14 amino acids. The CDR3 DNA reads as TGCAGTGCTAGTAGCGGGAGGCCCGCAGGGACCCAGTACTTC. This gives the protein CSASSGRPAGTQYF.

A word on this clonotype: The junction departs from the called germline gene at one end, perhaps through a read error. The rearrangement uses TRBV5-1 and TRBJ2-1, with TRBD1 matching over 7 bases. This CDR3 spans 15 amino acids. Germline CDR1 reads SGHRS; CDR2 reads YFSETQ. The CDR3 region has the DNA TGCGCCAGCAGCTCCCGACAGGGACCAGGAAATGGGCAGTTCTTC. Translating gives CASSSRQGPGNGQFF.

V and J are TRBV18 and TRBJ1-2, with 8 positions matching TRBD1. With 2 bases clipped from V and 10 bases from J, the junction kept 6 bases outside the gene matches. Germline assignment: CDR1 KGHSH and CDR2 LQKENI. The CDR3 contains 13 residues. CDR3 region: CASSPNAGGDYTF. DNA for the CDR3: TGTGCCAGCTCACCAAACGCAGGGGGCGACTACACCTTC.

The chain recombines TRBV7-2 with TRBJ2-5, with TRBD2 matching 7 bases. This CDR3 spans 14 amino acids. Losses at the gene ends were 6 bases for V and 4 bases for J; bases not matched to a gene: 8. Germline lookup yields CDR1 SGHTA and CDR2 FQGNSA. CDR3 protein: CASSPGGGAETQYF. The DNA of the CDR3 is TGTGCCAGCAGTCCCGGGGGAGGGGCAGAGACCCAGTACTTC.

The V and J genes are TRBV12-3 or TRBV12-4 and TRBJ2-2; D unclear. CDR3 length: 14 residues. V was pared by 5 bases and J by 6 bases, with 13 bases between. The CDR3 spells CASSPLMGPGELFF. The CDR3 DNA reads as TGTGCCAGCAGTCCTCTAATGGGTCCCGGGGAGCTGTTTTTT.

The V and J genes are TRBV4-2 and TRBJ2-3; D possibly matches TRBD1 or TRBD2 (6 bases each). Germline V gene sequence: CDR1 LGHNA, CDR2 YNFKEQ. This CDR3 is built from 14 residues. The V end lost 5 bases, the J end lost 3 bases, and 12 bases lay between the germline ends. CDR3 DNA: TGTGCCAGCAGCATTGGGGGGCAAACAGATACGCAGTATTTT. The encoded protein is CASSIGGQTDTQYF.

This clonotype turned up a few times. The chain links TRBV3-1 to TRBJ1-2, with unresolved D. The germline V gene encodes CDR1 LGHDT and CDR2 YNNKEL (reference sequence). Trimming pared 1 base from V and 7 bases from J, leaving 13 bases between. This CDR3 has 14 amino acids. The CDR3 DNA reads as TGTGCCAGCAGCCAAGGGGCCGGAGGATCTGGCTACACCTTC. This codes for CASSQGAGGSGYTF. The variable domain in full, with the rest retrieved from reference TRBV3-1 and TRBJ1-2, is DTAVSQTPKYLVTQMGNDKSIKCEQNLGHDTMYWYKQDSKKFLKIMFSYNNKELIINETVPNRFSPKSPDKAHLNLHINSLELGDSAVYFCASSQGAGGSGYTFGSGTRLTVV.

This clonotype was detected only a few times. J is TRBJ2-1 and V is TRBV18; D is possibly TRBD2 (7 bases). The CDR3 spans 19 residues. The germline V gene has CDR1 KGHSH and CDR2 LQKENI. Between the trimmed V and J ends, which lost 1 base and 6 bases, there was a span of 25 bases. CDR3 region: CASSPLQGIGLAVVNEQFF. The CDR3 coding sequence is TGTGCCAGCTCACCACTACAGGGAATAGGCCTAGCGGTTGTCAATGAGCAGTTCTTC.

The chain uses TRBV5-5 and TRBJ1-5, with 7 bases identical to TRBD1. CDR3 length: 16 amino acids. J was trimmed by 7 bases and V by 3 bases; bases with no gene match: 13. Germline V lookup: CDR1 SGHKS, CDR2 YYEKEE (reference sequence). The chain's CDR3 is CASSWGTASLGQPQHF. Here the CDR3 DNA reads TGTGCCAGCAGCTGGGGGACAGCTTCTTTGGGGCAGCCCCAGCATTTT. The variable domain in full, with the rest retrieved from reference TRBV5-5 and TRBJ1-5, is DAGVTQSPTHLIKTRGQQVTLRCSPISGHKSVSWYQQVLGQGPQFIFQYYEKEERGRGNFPDRFSARQFPNYSSELNVNALLLGDSALYLCASSWGTASLGQPQHFGDGTRLSIL.

The chain recombines TRBV6-1 with TRBJ1-6, with 7 bases matching TRBD1. Per germline, CDR1 MNHNS and CDR2 SASEGT. The V segment lost 5 bases and the J segment 9 bases; nucleotides outside the gene matches: 10. This CDR3 contains 15 residues. The CDR3 sequence is CASSPTGMASSPLHF. Written as DNA, the CDR3 is TGTGCCAGCAGTCCGACAGGGATGGCAAGTTCACCCCTCCACTTT.

The chain carries TRBV6-5 and TRBJ1-1, with D unclear. Per the germline V gene, CDR1 is MNHEY and CDR2 is SVGAGI. CDR3 length: 16 amino acids. Between the trimmed V and J ends, which lost 0 bases and 1 base, there was a span of 12 bases. DNA for the CDR3: TGTGCCAGCAGTTACTCCGAGCTTGGGAGGAACACTGAAGCTTTCTTT. This sequence encodes CASSYSELGRNTEAFF.

V and J are TRBV4-1 and TRBJ1-5; D is perhaps TRBD1 (5 bases). Trimming shortened V by 2 bases and J by 7 bases, and 18 bases separated the two germline ends. CDR1 and CDR2 (germline): MGHRA, YSYEKL. The CDR3 spans 16 residues. The CDR3 sequence is CASSQSGPWGNQPQHF. The CDR3 DNA sequence: TGCGCCAGCAGCCAATCGGGACCCTGGGGAAACCAGCCCCAGCATTTT.

This clonotype was seen ten or more times. This sequence joins TRBV14 and TRBJ1-6; no firm D call. Germline V CDR1 and CDR2: SGHDN, FVKESK. V was trimmed by 3 bases and J by 3 bases, leaving 9 bases between them. This CDR3 has 15 amino acids. The CDR3 reads CASSQFGNYNSPLHF. The CDR3 DNA follows: TGTGCCAGCAGCCAGTTCGGGAACTATAATTCACCCCTCCACTTT. Complete variable domain (other parts from reference TRBV14 and TRBJ1-6): EAGVTQFPSHSVIEKGQTVTLRCDPISGHDNLYWYRRVMGKEIKFLLHFVKESKQDESGMPNNRFLAERTGGTYSTLKVQPAELEDSGVYFCASSQFGNYNSPLHFGNGTRLTVT.

This clonotype was picked up a small number of times. The chain has TRBV9 and TRBJ2-5; D remains ambiguous. CDR3 length equals 16 residues. The germline V and J ends were trimmed by 0 bases and 5 bases, with 17 bases remaining between them. CDR1 is SGDLS, CDR2 YYNGEE, per germline. For the CDR3, the DNA is TGTGCCAGCAGCGTAGCTCACGGGTACGGCGCGGAGACCCAGTACTTC. Amino acid sequence: CASSVAHGYGAETQYF.

This clonotype was seen ten or more times. The V call is TRBV12-3 or TRBV12-4, the J call TRBJ2-5; 7 nucleotides line up with TRBD2. The CDR3 runs to 14 residues. The V segment lost 3 bases and the J segment 6 bases; nucleotides outside the gene matches: 7. The CDR3 is CASSFGGGVKTQYF. The CDR3 bases are TGTGCCAGCAGTTTTGGGGGGGGGGTCAAGACCCAGTACTTC.

The rearrangement joins TRBV20-1 to TRBJ1-5; no definite D call. The CDR3 is made up of 12 amino acids. The ends were cut back, 4 bases at V and 0 bases at J, with 4 bases in the middle. CDR1 DFQATT and CDR2 SNEGSKA come from the germline V gene (reference sequence). CDR3: CSAINSNQPQHF. CDR3 nucleotides: TGCAGTGCTATTAATAGCAATCAGCCCCAGCATTTT.

This clonotype was seen a few times. The chain has TRBV4-3 and TRBJ2-5; 8 bases are a match to TRBD2. V lost 0 bases, J lost 5 bases, and 8 bases stayed unmatched. The CDR3 extends over 16 amino acids. The germline V gene has CDR1 LGHNA and CDR2 YSLEER. CDR3 loop: CASSQDKAGGEETQYF. The CDR3 DNA is TGCGCCAGCAGCCAAGATAAGGCGGGAGGTGAGGAGACCCAGTACTTC.

The chain links TRBV5-1 to TRBJ2-1, with TRBD1 identical over 10 bases. Germline CDR1 SGHRS, CDR2 YFSETQ. CDR3 length equals 19 residues. V shed 0 bases, J shed 6 bases, and the junction held 15 bases outside the gene matches. CDR3 bases: TGCGCCAGCAGCTTGGCGACAGGGGGCGGTGGTGCTAGATTCAATGAGCAGTTCTTC. It specifies CASSLATGGGGARFNEQFF.